Listed below are T cell receptor beta chains from one sample, sequenced in a study of blood T cell repertoires in COVID-19. Clones were sequenced by immunoSEQ multiplex PCR, and TCRdb holds only the in-frame ones, with some missing. This table holds over 400,000 clones, 75% to 90% found once. The sample consisted of PBMCs or T cells enriched from blood (not recorded which). Receptors originate from a woman aged 60-75 years who had recovered from COVID-19. Both conserved end residues are part of each CDR3. Fields, in order: J gene, D gene, clone size, V gene, CDR3 DNA, CDR3 protein. A D gene is named only where the DNA matches it firmly. Not all rows give a size; the values are once, few, many and, for expanded clones, a class.

TRBJ1-6 TRBD1 NA TRBV7-8 TGTGCCAGCAGCCCAAAGCGACAGGGGGTGGATTCACCCCTCCACTTT CASSPKRQGVDSPLHF
TRBJ1-5 TRBD1 once TRBV2 TGTGCCAGCAACGTACAGGGGAAGGTTCAGCCCCAGCATTTT CASNVQGKVQPQHF
TRBJ1-5 NA NA TRBV18 TGTGCCAGCTCACCCTACCTCAATCAGCCCCAGCATTTT CASSPYLNQPQHF
TRBJ2-1 TRBD2 NA TRBV24-1 TGTGCCACCAGTGATTTCCCACAGCGGGGGGGGCAGTTCTTC CATSDFPQRGGQFF
TRBJ1-6 NA once TRBV7-2 TGTGCCAGCACCCGCGGGAGCTCCTATAATTCACCCCTCCACTTT CASTRGSSYNSPLHF
TRBJ2-7 NA NA TRBV2 TGTGCCAGCAGTGCGACAGGCTACGAGCAGTACTTC CASSATGYEQYF
TRBJ1-4 NA NA TRBV2 TGTGCCAGATCAGGGGTCACTAATGAAAAACTGTTTTTT CARSGVTNEKLFF
TRBJ2-5 TRBD1 NA TRBV18 TGTGCCAGCTCACGGGGACAGCAAGAGACCCAGTACTTC CASSRGQQETQYF
TRBJ1-2 TRBD1 NA TRBV7-9 TGTGCCAGCAGCTCCCGCGGGGTACAGGGGAATGGCTACACCTTC CASSSRGVQGNGYTF
TRBJ1-5 NA NA TRBV12-3/TRBV12-4 TGTGCCAGCAGTTTTGGGGCGAATCAGCCCCAGCATTTT CASSFGANQPQHF
TRBJ2-7 NA NA TRBV11-2 TGTGCCAGCAGTCCCGGCAGGGACTACGAGCAGTACTTC CASSPGRDYEQYF
TRBJ1-2 NA NA TRBV5-6 TGTGCCAGCAGCTTGCAGGGACTGACTCAAAATGGCTACACCTTC CASSLQGLTQNGYTF
TRBJ2-3 NA NA TRBV5-1 TGCGCCAGCCGCTACAGGGACACAGATACGCAGTATTTT CASRYRDTDTQYF
TRBJ2-2 NA NA TRBV19 TGTGCCAGCAGACACAGGACTACGAACACCGGGGAGCTGTTTTTT CASRHRTTNTGELFF
TRBJ1-1 NA many TRBV5-5 TGTGCCAGCACCCTGACAGTACCAATGAACACTGAAGCTTTCTTT CASTLTVPMNTEAFF
TRBJ2-7 NA NA TRBV21-1 TGTGCCAGCCGATGTAGGAGGCAGGAGGTGTGCCACGAGCAGTACTTC CASRCRRQEVCHEQYF
TRBJ1-6 TRBD1 NA TRBV2 TGTGCCAGCAGCCGGGACAGGGTCACTCAGCGGTCACCCCTCCACTTT CASSRDRVTQRSPLHF
TRBJ1-1 NA NA TRBV11-2 TGTGCCAGCAGCTTGTTGCAGGGTTACACTGAAGCTTTCTTT CASSLLQGYTEAFF
TRBJ1-1 TRBD1 NA TRBV27 TGTGCCAGCAGTGGGACAGGGGGCAGGAACACTGAAGCTTTCTTT CASSGTGGRNTEAFF
TRBJ1-1 NA NA TRBV7-9 TGTGCCAGCAGCGTGGAGGCTAACACTGAAGCTTTCTTT CASSVEANTEAFF
TRBJ1-1 NA NA TRBV2 TGTGCCAGCAGTGTGGCGGAGAACACTGAAGCTTTCTTT CASSVAENTEAFF
TRBJ2-5 NA NA TRBV15 TGTGCCACCAGCACCTATGGACTAGGGGGACAAGAGACCCAGTACTTC CATSTYGLGGQETQYF
TRBJ2-7 TRBD1 once TRBV14 TGTGCCAGCAGCTCCGGGACAGGGGGATCCTACGAGCAGTACTTC CASSSGTGGSYEQYF
TRBJ1-1 NA NA TRBV5-1 TGCGCCAGCAGCTTGGTTCTCGGGAACACTGAAGCTTTCTTT CASSLVLGNTEAFF
TRBJ2-5 TRBD1 NA TRBV5-1 TGCGCCAGCAGCTTGGCGGCAGGGGGCTTTGAGACCCAGTACTTC CASSLAAGGFETQYF
TRBJ2-3 NA NA TRBV5-1 TGCGCCAGCAGCTTGGAGTGGCCCACAGATACGCAGTATTTT CASSLEWPTDTQYF
TRBJ2-7 NA NA TRBV18 TGTGCCAGCTCAGTTCGGGTTTCCTACGAGCAGTACTTC CASSVRVSYEQYF
TRBJ1-2 NA NA TRBV7-2 TGTGCCAGCAGCTTAATCGCGGGGGCGTATGGCTACACCTTC CASSLIAGAYGYTF
TRBJ1-1 NA NA TRBV9 TGTGCCAGCAGTTCGGGTTTTCGTGAAGCTTTCTTT CASSSGFREAFF